This T cell receptor (beta chain) was recovered during a study of lymphopenia after photon versus proton radiotherapy. V lost 4 bases, J lost 7 bases, and 7 bases lay in between. The CDR3 extends over 11 amino acids. The germline gives CDR1 KGHSH, CDR2 LQKENI. The table came from immunoSEQ multiplex PCR; TCRdb's copy has only in-frame clones and leaves some out. Counted here are about 160,000 clones, 70% to 90% occurring once; the ten biggest clones make up approximately 4.8%. The rearrangement uses TRBV18 and TRBJ1-2; D not resolved. The specimen was peripheral blood, collected from a patient treated with photon-based radiotherapy. The receptor's source is a man in his fifties or sixties with gastric cancer. The CDR3 DNA follows: TGTGCCAGCTCACAGGGTTTTGGCTACACCTTC. Amino acid sequence: CASSQGFGYTF.